This record covers a single TCR beta chain. The antigen is undetermined. This CDR3 contains 12 residues. Deletions cut 8 bases from V and 3 bases from J, with 10 bases between. Germline CDR1 MNHEY, CDR2 SVGAGI. Second-dose timings of about 4 or about 12 weeks were pooled. The sample comes from a study of T cell responses to AZD1222 COVID-19 vaccine. General observations from the study: Donors, mostly white British, included more females; clonal diversity was possibly underestimated.

Some clones are missing from TCRdb's copy, which holds only in-frame ones; the method was immunoSEQ multiplex PCR. The sample holds 120,000 to 150,000 clones, roughly 93% seen once. The gene calls are TRBV6-5 and TRBJ1-1; D may be TRBD1 (5 bases). The sample consisted of peripheral blood, taken 28 days after the second AZD1222 dose. The clonotype comes from an adult who received the AZD1222 COVID-19 vaccine. CDR3 in DNA: TGTGCCAGCGGTCAGGGAGACACTGAAGCTTTCTTT. Translated: CASGQGDTEAFF.